What follows are 10 T cell receptor beta chains derived from one specimen sequenced in a study of cytomegalovirus exposure and HLA in healthy donors. This PCR relied on a set of 60 Vbeta primers and 13 Jbeta primers. Sequencing used immunoSEQ multiplex PCR; TCRdb keeps in-frame clones, though not all of them. The sample comprises 95,000 to 130,000 clones, roughly 69% of which are singletons, and roughly 9.8% rests with the top ten. The sample was PBMCs. These receptor sequences come from a woman aged 40 to 50 in good health and CMV-seropositive.

A remark on this clone: Its ends do not fully match the called genes, so a read error is possible. The gene calls are TRBV7-9 and TRBJ1-5; TRBD1 aligns across 7 bases. The germline V gene has CDR1 SEHNR and CDR2 FQNEAQ (reference sequence). This CDR3 has 17 residues. Here the CDR3 DNA reads TGTGCCAGCAGCGCAGGGACAGTGAATGGAGGCAATCGGCCCCAGCATTTT. Protein product: CASSAGTVNGGNRPQHF.

The genes are TRBV5-8 and TRBJ2-5; 7 bases agree with TRBD1. This CDR3 is 13 amino acids long. V gave up 4 bases and J gave up 2 bases; unmatched junction bases: 2. Germline V gives CDR1 SGHTS, CDR2 YDEGEE. The CDR3 reads CASSRGLQETQYF. CDR3 sequence (DNA): TGTGCCAGCAGCAGGGGGCTACAAGAGACCCAGTACTTC.

The chain is built from TRBV18 and TRBJ1-1; D is unresolved. V was pared by 5 bases and J by 1 base, with 11 bases between. The CDR3 sequence is 14 residues long. Looked up from germline, CDR1 is KGHSH and CDR2 is LQKENI. The CDR3 sequence: CASSIPPENTEAFF. CDR3 nucleotides: TGTGCCAGCTCAATACCACCAGAGAACACTGAAGCTTTCTTT.

This clone came up a few times. The V gene is TRBV4-3, the J gene TRBJ1-6; the match to TRBD1 covers 7 bases. The ends lost 4 bases at V and 9 bases at J; junction bases unmatched: 9. The CDR3 loop spans 15 amino acids. CDR1 is LGHNA and CDR2 is YSLEER in the germline V gene. CDR3 bases: TGCGCCAGCAGCCGGACCAGACAGGGAGGTTCACCCCTCCACTTT. It yields the protein CASSRTRQGGSPLHF.

V and J are TRBV10-3 and TRBJ1-2, with D perhaps TRBD1 (6 bases). Germline V gene data show CDR1 as ENHRY and CDR2 as SYGVKD. This CDR3 comprises 17 residues. Trimming took off 4 bases at V and 0 bases at J, with 18 bases between the two ends. In nucleotides, the CDR3 is TGTGCCATCAGTGGGACGTTATCGGGGGGCTCTAACTATGGCTACACCTTC. Translated: CAISGTLSGGSNYGYTF.

The chain has TRBV28 and TRBJ1-2, with D unclear. CDR1 is MDHEN and CDR2 is SYDVKM in the germline V gene. The V gene lost 3 bases and the J gene lost 5 bases, with 13 bases spanning the gap. The CDR3 consists of 14 residues. CDR3 sequence: CASSFTGGYYGYTF. The CDR3 DNA sequence: TGTGCCAGCAGTTTTACGGGCGGGTATTATGGCTACACCTTC.

This clone was counted a few times. V usage is TRBV5-1 and J usage is TRBJ2-7; 9 bases align to TRBD2. The CDR3 runs 18 residues. The junction had 13 bases not matched to a gene; V was cut back by 0 bases and J by 3 bases. The germline V gene has CDR1 SGHRS and CDR2 YFSETQ. The CDR3 region is CASSLVFRSSGKIYEQYF. The CDR3 DNA reads as TGCGCCAGCAGCTTGGTATTTCGTTCTAGCGGGAAAATCTACGAGCAGTACTTC.

This clone was seen a handful of times. The chain has TRBV9 and TRBJ1-2, with a weak D call TRBD1 (6 bases). CDR1 is SGDLS and CDR2 is YYNGEE in the germline V gene. V was pared by 8 bases and J by 3 bases, with 14 bases between. The length of the CDR3 is 13 residues. The CDR3: CASRRGGDYGYTF. The CDR3 nucleotides are TGTGCCAGTCGCAGGGGAGGGGACTATGGCTACACCTTC.

This chain joins TRBV5-8 and TRBJ1-5; 8 nucleotides line up with TRBD1. Germline values: CDR1 SGHTS, CDR2 YDEGEE. This CDR3 has 15 amino acids. The junction had 3 bases not matched to a gene; V was cut back by 0 bases and J by 4 bases. CDR3 in amino acids: CASSLGTGRNQPQHF. CDR3 nucleotide sequence: TGTGCCAGCAGCTTGGGGACAGGGCGTAATCAGCCCCAGCATTTT.

This clone showed up just a few times. The chain's CDR3 is CASQDGDQPQHF. The CDR3 bases are TGTGCCAGTCAGGACGGGGATCAGCCCCAGCATTTT. The chain employs TRBV28 and TRBJ1-5; D is unresolved. Germline assignment: CDR1 MDHEN and CDR2 SYDVKM. Between the trimmed V and J ends, which lost 9 bases and 5 bases, there was a span of 11 bases. The CDR3 covers 12 residues.